These T cell receptor beta chains were read from a single sample in a study of blood T cell repertoires in COVID-19. Generated by immunoSEQ multiplex PCR, the TCRdb table keeps only in-frame clones and is missing some. Of 60,000 to 75,000 clones listed, approximately 88% are singletons. Sequencing was performed on peripheral blood. The receptors originated from a human donor in a cohort sampled during active COVID-19. The CDR3 runs from the conserved cysteine through the conserved F or W. Fields, in order: V gene, clone size, CDR3 protein. The listing skips clone size in some rows; elsewhere it reads once, few, many or a size class.

v_call: TRBV11-2
clone_size: .
cdr3_aa: CASSSSWGLERTDTQYF

v_call: TRBV7-8
clone_size: .
cdr3_aa: CASSSGQVHNEQFF

v_call: TRBV28
clone_size: .
cdr3_aa: CASRDPTRLSGNTIYF

v_call: TRBV4-2
clone_size: .
cdr3_aa: CASSQDMGSGNSGDYEQYF

v_call: TRBV13
clone_size: .
cdr3_aa: CASSPGLAGVAVTDTQYF

v_call: TRBV4-3
clone_size: .
cdr3_aa: CASSPRQGETQYF

v_call: TRBV27
clone_size: .
cdr3_aa: CASSYTSGSRWGYEQYF

v_call: TRBV6-2/TRBV6-3
clone_size: .
cdr3_aa: CASSQRTSGPYYEQYF

v_call: TRBV19
clone_size: .
cdr3_aa: CASSIGGPGVEQYF

v_call: TRBV7-2
clone_size: .
cdr3_aa: CASSLAGLGRKENIQYF

v_call: TRBV7-8
clone_size: .
cdr3_aa: CASSSTTPGRGYEQYF

v_call: TRBV7-2
clone_size: .
cdr3_aa: CASSSTDLVGETQYF

v_call: TRBV19
clone_size: .
cdr3_aa: CASSIGATRSNEQFF

v_call: TRBV2
clone_size: few
cdr3_aa: CASGDGVGEQYF

v_call: TRBV4-2
clone_size: .
cdr3_aa: CASSGADRGNYGYTF

v_call: TRBV7-8
clone_size: .
cdr3_aa: CASSRTMDRRSSGANVLTF

v_call: TRBV21-1
clone_size: .
cdr3_aa: CASSKGLGQGQGGKSYGYTF

v_call: TRBV28
clone_size: .
cdr3_aa: CASSFSAGNYEQYF

v_call: TRBV12-5
clone_size: .
cdr3_aa: CASGLVSGDSKLNTEAFF

v_call: TRBV21-1
clone_size: once
cdr3_aa: CASSIARLAGGTRNTDTQYF

v_call: TRBV4-1
clone_size: once
cdr3_aa: CASSAGPSLNQPQHF

v_call: TRBV19
clone_size: .
cdr3_aa: CASSIARDGNEQFF

v_call: TRBV5-5
clone_size: few
cdr3_aa: CASSFYGSEAFF

v_call: TRBV30
clone_size: once
cdr3_aa: CAWATSTDTQYF

v_call: TRBV6-5
clone_size: .
cdr3_aa: CASRMTGAGNTIYF

v_call: TRBV5-8
clone_size: .
cdr3_aa: CASSLDRGGVTEAFF

v_call: TRBV9
clone_size: .
cdr3_aa: CASSPTGGANNEQFF

v_call: TRBV14
clone_size: .
cdr3_aa: CASSQVGGPGNEQFF

v_call: TRBV30
clone_size: .
cdr3_aa: CAWLGAAGLTEAFF